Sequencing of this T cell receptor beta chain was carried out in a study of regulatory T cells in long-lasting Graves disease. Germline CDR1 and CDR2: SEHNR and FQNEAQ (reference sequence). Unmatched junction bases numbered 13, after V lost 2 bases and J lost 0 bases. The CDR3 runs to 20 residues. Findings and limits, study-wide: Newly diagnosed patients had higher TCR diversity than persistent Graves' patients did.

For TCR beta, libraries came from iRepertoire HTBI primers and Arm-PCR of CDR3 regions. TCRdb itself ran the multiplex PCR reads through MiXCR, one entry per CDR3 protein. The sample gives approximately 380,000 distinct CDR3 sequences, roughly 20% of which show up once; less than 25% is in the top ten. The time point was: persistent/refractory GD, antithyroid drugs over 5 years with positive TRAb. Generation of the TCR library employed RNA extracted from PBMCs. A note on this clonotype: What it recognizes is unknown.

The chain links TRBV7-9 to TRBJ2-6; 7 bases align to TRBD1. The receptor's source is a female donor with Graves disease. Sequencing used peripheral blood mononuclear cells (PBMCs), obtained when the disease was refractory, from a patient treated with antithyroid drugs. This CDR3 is CASSLSPDWGQISGANVLTF. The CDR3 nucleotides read TGTGCCAGCAGCTTATCCCCCGACTGGGGACAGATCTCTGGGGCCAACGTCCTGACTTTC.